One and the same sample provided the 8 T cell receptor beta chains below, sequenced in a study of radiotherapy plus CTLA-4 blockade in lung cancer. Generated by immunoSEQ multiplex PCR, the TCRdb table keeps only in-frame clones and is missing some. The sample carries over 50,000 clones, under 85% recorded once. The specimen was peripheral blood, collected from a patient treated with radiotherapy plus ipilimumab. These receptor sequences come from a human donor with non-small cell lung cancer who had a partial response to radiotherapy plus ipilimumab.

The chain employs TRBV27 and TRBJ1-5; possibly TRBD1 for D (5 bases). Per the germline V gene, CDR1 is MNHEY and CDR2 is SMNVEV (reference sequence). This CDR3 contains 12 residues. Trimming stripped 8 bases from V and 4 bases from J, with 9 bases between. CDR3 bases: TGTGCCAGCTCGGAGGGGAATCAGCCCCAGCATTTT. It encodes CASSEGNQPQHF.

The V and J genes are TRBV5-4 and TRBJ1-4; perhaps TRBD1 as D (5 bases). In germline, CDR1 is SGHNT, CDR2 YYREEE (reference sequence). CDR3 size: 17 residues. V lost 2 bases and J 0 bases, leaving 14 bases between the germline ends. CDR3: CASSLGGATATNEKLFF. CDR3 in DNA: TGTGCCAGCAGCTTAGGAGGGGCCACTGCAACTAATGAAAAACTGTTTTTT.

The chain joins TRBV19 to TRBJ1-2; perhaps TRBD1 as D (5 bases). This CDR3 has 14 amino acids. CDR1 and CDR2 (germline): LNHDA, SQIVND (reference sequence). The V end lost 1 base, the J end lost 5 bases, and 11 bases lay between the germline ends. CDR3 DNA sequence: TGTGCCAGTAGTATAGGGACACGGAGATATGGCTACACCTTC. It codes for CASSIGTRRYGYTF.

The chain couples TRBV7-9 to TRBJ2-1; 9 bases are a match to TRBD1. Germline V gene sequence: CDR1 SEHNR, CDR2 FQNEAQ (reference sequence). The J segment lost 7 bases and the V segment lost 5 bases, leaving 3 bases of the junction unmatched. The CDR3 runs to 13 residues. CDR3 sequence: CASSGTGLNEQFF. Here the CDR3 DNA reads TGTGCCAGCAGCGGGACAGGGTTAAATGAGCAGTTCTTC.

CDR3 nucleotides: TGTGCCAGCAGCTTAGGGGGGGTGGTTTACAATGAGCAGTTCTTC. It codes for CASSLGGVVYNEQFF. V gene TRBV7-9 combines with J gene TRBJ2-1, with a tentative D call TRBD2 (6 bases). Germline CDR1 is SEHNR and CDR2 is FQNEAQ (reference sequence). The CDR3 sequence is 15 residues long. V was clipped by 1 base and J by 4 bases, with 11 bases between them.

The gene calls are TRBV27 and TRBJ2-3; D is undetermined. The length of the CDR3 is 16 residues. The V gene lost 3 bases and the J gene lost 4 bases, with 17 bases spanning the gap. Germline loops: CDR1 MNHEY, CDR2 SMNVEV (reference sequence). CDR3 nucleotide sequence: TGTGCCAGCAGTTTCCGACCAGGCCGCCTGGCAGATACGCAGTATTTT. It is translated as CASSFRPGRLADTQYF.

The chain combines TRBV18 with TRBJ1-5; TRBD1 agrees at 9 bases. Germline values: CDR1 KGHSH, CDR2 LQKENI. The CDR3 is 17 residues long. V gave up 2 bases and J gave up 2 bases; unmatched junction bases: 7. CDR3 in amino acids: CASSPSLGQGGNQPQHF. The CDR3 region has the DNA TGTGCCAGCTCACCATCTCTGGGACAGGGCGGCAATCAGCCCCAGCATTTT.

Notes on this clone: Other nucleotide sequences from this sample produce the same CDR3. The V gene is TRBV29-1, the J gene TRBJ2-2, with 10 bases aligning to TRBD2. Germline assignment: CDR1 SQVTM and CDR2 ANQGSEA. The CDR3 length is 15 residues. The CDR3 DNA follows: TGCAGTGTCCCCATAGCGGGGGGGAACACCGGGGAGCTGTTTTTT. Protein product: CSVPIAGGNTGELFF.